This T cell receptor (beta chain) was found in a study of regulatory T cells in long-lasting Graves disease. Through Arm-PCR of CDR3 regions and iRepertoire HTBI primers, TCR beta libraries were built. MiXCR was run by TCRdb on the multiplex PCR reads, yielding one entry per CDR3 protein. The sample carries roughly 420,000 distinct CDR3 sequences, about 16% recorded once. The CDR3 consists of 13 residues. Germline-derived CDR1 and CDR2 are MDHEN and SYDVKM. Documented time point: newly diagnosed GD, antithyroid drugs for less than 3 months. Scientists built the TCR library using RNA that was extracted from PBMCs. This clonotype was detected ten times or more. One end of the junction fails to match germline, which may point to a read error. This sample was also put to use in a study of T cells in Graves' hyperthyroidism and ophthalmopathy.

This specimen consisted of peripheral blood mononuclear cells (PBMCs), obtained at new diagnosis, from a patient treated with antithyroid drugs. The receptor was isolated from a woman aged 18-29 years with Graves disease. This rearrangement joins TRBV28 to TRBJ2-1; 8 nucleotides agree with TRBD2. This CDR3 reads CASSLPGLVIPQF. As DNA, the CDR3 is TGTGCCAGCAGTTTACCGGGACTAGTAATACCCCAATTC. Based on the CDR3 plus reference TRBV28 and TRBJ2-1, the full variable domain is DVKVTQSSRYLVKRTGEKVFLECVQDMDHENMFWYRQDPGLGLRLIYFSYDVKMKEKGDIPEGYSVSREKKERFSLILESASTNQTSMYLCASSLPGLVIPQFGPGTRLTVL.